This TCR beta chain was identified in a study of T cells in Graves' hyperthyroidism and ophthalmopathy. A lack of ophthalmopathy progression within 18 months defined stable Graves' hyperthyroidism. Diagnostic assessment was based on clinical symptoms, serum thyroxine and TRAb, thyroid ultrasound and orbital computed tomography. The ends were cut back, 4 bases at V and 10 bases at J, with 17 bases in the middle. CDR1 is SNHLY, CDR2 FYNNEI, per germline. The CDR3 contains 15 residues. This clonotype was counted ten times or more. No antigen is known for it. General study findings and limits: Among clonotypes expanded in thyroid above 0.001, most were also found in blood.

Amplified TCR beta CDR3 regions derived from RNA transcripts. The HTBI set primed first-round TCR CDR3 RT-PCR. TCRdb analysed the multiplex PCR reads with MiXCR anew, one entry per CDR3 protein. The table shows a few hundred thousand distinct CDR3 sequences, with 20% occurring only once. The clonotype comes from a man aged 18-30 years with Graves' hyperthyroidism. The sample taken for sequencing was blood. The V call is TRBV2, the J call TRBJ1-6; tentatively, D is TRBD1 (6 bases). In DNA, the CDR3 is TGTGCCAGCAGTGGGGAAGGGGGGCCTAACTCACCCCTCCACTTT. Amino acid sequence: CASSGEGGPNSPLHF.